Following are 21 T cell receptor beta chains from one sample sequenced in a study of T-cell memory formation after mild COVID-19. TCRdb itself ran the 5' RACE reads through MiXCR, one entry per CDR3 protein. This table holds 50,000 to 75,000 distinct CDR3 sequences, over 8.5% found once. Sequenced input: PBMCs or a T cell subset sorted from them (not recorded which). These receptors were taken from a man aged 18 to 30 who had mild COVID-19 (a few samples of this study predate the infection). Cell type and time point are not known.

This clonotype has just a few counts. V usage is TRBV12-3 or TRBV12-4 and J usage is TRBJ2-2, with D possibly being TRBD1 (5 bases). The CDR3 is 14 residues long. V lost 7 bases, J lost 0 bases, and 9 bases lay in between. DNA for the CDR3: TGTGCCAGCATTGACAGAACGAACACCGGGGAGCTGTTTTTT. This gives the protein CASIDRTNTGELFF.

This clonotype was seen a few times. This chain uses TRBV25-1 with TRBJ2-4, with D unresolved. Germline CDR1 and CDR2: MGHDK and SYGVNS. Trimming left V 5 bases short and J 0 bases short, with 17 bases between. The CDR3 runs 17 residues. The CDR3 DNA follows: TGTGCCAGCAGTTATCAACGGCTTAGACTAGCCAAAAACATTCAGTACTTC. As protein: CASSYQRLRLAKNIQYF.

The CDR3 DNA reads as TGTGCCAGCAGGGAAGAAAACACAGATACGCAGTATTTT. Translating gives CASREENTDTQYF. The chain links TRBV12-3 or TRBV12-4 to TRBJ2-3; D call uncertain. The V end was cut by 6 bases, the J end by 2 bases, with 9 bases between. The CDR3 covers 13 residues.

This clonotype came up a few times. One end of the junction varies from germline; a read error may be responsible. This sequence joins TRBV7-7 and TRBJ1-1, with no clear D. Germline values: CDR1 SSHAT, CDR2 FNYEAQ (reference sequence). CDR3 length: 13 residues. This CDR3 is CASSFDWNTEAFF. For the CDR3, the DNA is TGTGCTAGCAGCTTTGACTGGAACACTGAAGCTTTCTTT.

This clonotype has ten or more counts. The genes are TRBV20-1 and TRBJ2-7, with a tentative D call TRBD1 (5 bases). V was cut by 3 bases and J by 2 bases, with 8 bases left in between. Germline values: CDR1 DFQATT, CDR2 SNEGSKA (reference sequence). The CDR3 is 12 residues long. The CDR3: CSARTAAYEQYF. The CDR3 DNA reads as TGCAGTGCTAGGACAGCTGCCTACGAGCAGTACTTC.

This chain joins TRBV19 and TRBJ1-5; no reliable D call. The CDR3 runs to 15 residues. V was pared by 6 bases and J by 7 bases, with 19 bases between. The germline V gene encodes CDR1 LNHDA and CDR2 SQIVND (reference sequence). As DNA, the CDR3 is TGTGCCAGTAGCGCCATCCGGGCTCTAAGGCAGCCCCAGCATTTT. Its protein product is CASSAIRALRQPQHF.

This clonotype is classed as medium-sized. This chain uses TRBV7-2 with TRBJ2-3, with 12 bases aligning to TRBD2. Trimming cost V 5 bases and J 0 bases; bases outside gene matches: 6. Per germline, CDR1 SGHTA and CDR2 FQGNSA. This CDR3 spans 17 amino acids. CDR3 nucleotides: TGTGCCAGCAGCCCAAGGACTAGCGGGGCTAGCACAGATACGCAGTATTTT. It specifies CASSPRTSGASTDTQYF.

This clonotype was picked up a small number of times. CDR3 region: CASSPAPNEKLFF. For the CDR3, the DNA is TGCGCCAGCAGCCCTGCCCCCAATGAAAAACTGTTTTTT. This chain connects TRBV5-1 to TRBJ1-4; D is undetermined. Germline-derived CDR1 and CDR2 are SGHRS and YFSETQ. The CDR3 sequence is 13 residues long. Trimming took off 4 bases at V and 5 bases at J, with 9 bases between the two ends.

At least ten counts were recorded for this clonotype. This chain connects TRBV5-1 to TRBJ2-3, with 15 bases fitting TRBD2. Germline V CDR1 and CDR2: SGHRS, YFSETQ. The CDR3 is 15 residues long. V lost 3 bases and J lost 6; bases outside the gene matches: 2. The CDR3 bases are TGCGCCAGCAGCTCGGGGACTAGCGGGGGGGATACGCAGTATTTT. It translates to CASSSGTSGGDTQYF.

In this sample, this clonotype turned up a few times. The chain carries TRBV28 and TRBJ2-3; 12 bases match TRBD2. Losses at the gene ends were 6 bases for V and 13 bases for J; bases not matched to a gene: 14. The germline V gene encodes CDR1 MDHEN and CDR2 SYDVKM. The CDR3 length is 15 residues. The CDR3 region has the DNA TGTGCCAGCAGCCGACCCGGGACTAGCGGGCCGAGGAAGTATTTT. It encodes CASSRPGTSGPRKYF.

There are a few counts of this clonotype. This rearrangement joins TRBV20-1 to TRBJ2-4; 10 bases line up with TRBD1. The V and J ends lost 4 bases and 3 bases, in that order; junction bases with no gene match: 12. The germline CDR1 and CDR2 sequences are DFQATT and SNEGSKA (reference sequence). The CDR3 runs 17 residues. The CDR3 sequence is CSATTLTGGDGKNIQYF. DNA of the CDR3: TGCAGTGCTACGACCTTGACAGGGGGCGATGGCAAAAACATTCAGTACTTC.

This clonotype was observed many times. The genes are TRBV12-3 or TRBV12-4 and TRBJ2-5; 13 nucleotides agree with TRBD2. CDR3 length: 14 residues. Trimming took 5 bases from V and 6 from J; bases not matched to a gene: 3. CDR3 loop: CASSRLAGGQTQYF. The CDR3 DNA reads TGTGCCAGCAGTAGACTAGCGGGGGGCCAGACCCAGTACTTC.

The chain links TRBV12-3 or TRBV12-4 to TRBJ2-1, with D perhaps TRBD1 or TRBD2 (5 bases each). V lost 8 bases and J lost 5, with 13 bases in between. This CDR3 is 13 amino acids long. The CDR3 loop is CASAEGWNNEQFF. The CDR3 coding sequence is TGTGCCAGCGCCGAGGGGTGGAACAATGAGCAGTTCTTC.

This clonotype has just a few counts. This sequence joins TRBV7-2 and TRBJ1-2; unclear D gene. The CDR3 has 15 residues. V was cut by 1 base and J by 2 bases, with 11 bases left in between. Germline CDR1 SGHTA, CDR2 FQGNSA. The CDR3 region has the DNA TGTGCCAGCAGCTTAGGAACGGGGAAGAACTATGGCTACACCTTC. This codes for CASSLGTGKNYGYTF.

As concerns this clonotype: An end of the junction differs from the germline gene, which may be a read error. The chain links TRBV6-2 or TRBV6-3 to TRBJ2-3; D may correspond to TRBD1 or TRBD2 (5 bases each). The CDR3 consists of 14 residues. CDR1 MNHEY and CDR2 SVGEGT come from the germline V gene. The CDR3 DNA reads TGTGCCAGCAGTGATTTTTTAGCGACAGATACACAGTATTTT. This gives the protein CASSDFLATDTQYF.

This clonotype was counted ten times or more. This chain joins TRBV20-1 and TRBJ2-5, with no clear D. The CDR3 consists of 12 residues. The V and J ends lost 6 bases and 0 bases respectively, with 8 bases between them. Germline V lookup: CDR1 DFQATT, CDR2 SNEGSKA (reference sequence). CDR3 residues: CSAPRNQETQYF. CDR3 sequence (DNA): TGCAGTGCACCTAGAAACCAAGAGACCCAGTACTTC.

This chain links TRBV29-1 with TRBJ2-2; TRBD2 matches at 9 bases. This CDR3 is built from 15 residues. Germline V lookup: CDR1 SQVTM, CDR2 ANQGSEA. V lost 4 bases to trimming and J lost 5 bases; unmatched junction nucleotides: 8. As DNA, the CDR3 is TGCAGCGTTGGTGGCGGGGGGGCGAGGACCGGGGAGCTGTTTTTT. This gives the protein CSVGGGGARTGELFF.

The chain combines TRBV5-6 with TRBJ1-2, with D uncertain. Germline CDR1 SGHDT, CDR2 YYEEEE. V was pared by 0 bases and J by 1 base, with 13 bases between. The CDR3 runs 16 residues. As DNA, the CDR3 is TGTGCCAGCAGCTTGGCCGGGGTCAGCTATAACTATGGCTACACCTTC. It is translated as CASSLAGVSYNYGYTF.

This clonotype has a handful of counts. The chain joins TRBV19 to TRBJ1-1; perhaps TRBD1 as D (5 bases). V lost 9 bases to trimming and J lost 5 bases, with 13 bases between them. CDR1 and CDR2 (germline): LNHDA, SQIVND (reference sequence). The CDR3 extends over 12 amino acids. CDR3 protein: CASRRAKTEAFF. CDR3 bases: TGTGCCAGCCGCAGGGCGAAGACTGAAGCTTTCTTT.

There are many counts of this clonotype. This chain joins TRBV7-9 and TRBJ2-7, with 7 positions matching TRBD2. Germline CDR1 is SEHNR and CDR2 is FQNEAQ (reference sequence). This CDR3 is 16 amino acids long. V lost 1 base, J lost 2 bases, and 8 bases stayed unmatched. Here the CDR3 reads CASSLVHGGGAYEQYF. CDR3 sequence (DNA): TGTGCCAGCAGCTTAGTACACGGCGGGGGAGCCTACGAGCAGTACTTC.

This clonotype was detected a few times. The rearrangement joins TRBV12-3 or TRBV12-4 to TRBJ1-5; 8 bases map to TRBD1. With 6 bases clipped from V and 4 bases from J, the junction kept 8 bases outside the gene matches. The CDR3 consists of 15 residues. The CDR3 sequence is CASSAGQAGNQPQHF. CDR3 nucleotide sequence: TGTGCCAGCAGCGCGGGACAGGCTGGGAATCAGCCCCAGCATTTT.